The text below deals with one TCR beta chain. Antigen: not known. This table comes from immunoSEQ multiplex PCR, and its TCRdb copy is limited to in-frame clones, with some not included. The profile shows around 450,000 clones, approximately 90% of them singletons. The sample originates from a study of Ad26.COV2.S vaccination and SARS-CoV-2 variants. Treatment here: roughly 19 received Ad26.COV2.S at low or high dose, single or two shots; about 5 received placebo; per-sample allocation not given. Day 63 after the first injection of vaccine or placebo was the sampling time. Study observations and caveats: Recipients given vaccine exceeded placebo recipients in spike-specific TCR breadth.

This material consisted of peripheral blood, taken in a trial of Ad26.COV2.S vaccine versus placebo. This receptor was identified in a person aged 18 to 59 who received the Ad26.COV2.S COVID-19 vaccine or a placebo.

CDR3 nucleotide sequence: TGTGCCAGCAGCGGGGGAAGGTGGGGTATGTACAATGAGCAGTTCTTC. It codes for CASSGGRWGMYNEQFF. The V and J genes are TRBV7-9 and TRBJ2-1, with D perhaps matching TRBD1 or TRBD2 (5 bases each). The CDR3 runs to 16 residues. From germline, CDR1 is SEHNR and CDR2 FQNEAQ (reference sequence). Trimming shortened V by 5 bases and J by 4 bases, and 18 bases separated the two germline ends.